One and the same sample provided the 9 T cell receptor beta chains below, sequenced in a study of cytomegalovirus exposure and HLA in healthy donors. The PCR had 60 Vbeta and 13 Jbeta primers. Profiled with immunoSEQ multiplex PCR; TCRdb holds only in-frame clones, not every one. The sample consists of 100,000 or so clones, roughly 85% of them appearing once. The specimen was PBMCs. The source of these receptors is a man in his forties in good health and CMV-seronegative.

J is TRBJ1-2 and V is TRBV6-6, with 7 bases aligning to TRBD1. Trimming cost V 2 bases and J 8 bases; bases outside gene matches: 11. The CDR3 contains 15 residues. Germline loops: CDR1 MNHNY, CDR2 SVGAGI (reference sequence). The CDR3 nucleotides read TGTGCCAGCAGTTACCGCACAGGGGAAAGGGGAGGCTACACCTTC. It codes for CASSYRTGERGGYTF.

The chain employs TRBV4-1 and TRBJ1-3, with 8 positions matching TRBD1. This CDR3 contains 16 residues. V gave up 1 base and J gave up 0 bases; unmatched junction bases: 2. The germline gives CDR1 MGHRA, CDR2 YSYEKL. CDR3 protein: CASSQADRVSGNTIYF. The DNA for the CDR3 is TGCGCCAGCAGCCAAGCGGACAGGGTCTCTGGAAACACCATATATTTT.

This clone was seen a handful of times. The chain is built from TRBV7-2 and TRBJ1-1; unclear D gene. Trimming stripped 1 base from V and 6 bases from J, with 18 bases between. The CDR3 contains 16 residues. Germline assignment: CDR1 SGHTA and CDR2 FQGNSA. This CDR3 is CASSLVPGEGWAEAFF. CDR3 DNA: TGTGCCAGCAGCTTAGTGCCTGGGGAGGGATGGGCTGAAGCTTTCTTT.

The chain combines TRBV10-1 with TRBJ2-2, with 10 bases identical to TRBD1. Germline lookup yields CDR1 WNHNN and CDR2 SYGVQD (reference sequence). V lost 2 bases and J lost 3; bases outside the gene matches: 3. There are 16 residues in the CDR3. The CDR3 here is CASSEGGQGHTGELFF. In DNA form, the CDR3 reads TGCGCCAGCAGTGAGGGGGGACAGGGGCACACCGGGGAGCTGTTTTTT.

This sequence joins TRBV7-8 and TRBJ2-2; 9 positions agree with TRBD2. CDR3 length: 14 residues. V gave up 7 bases and J gave up 7 bases; unmatched junction bases: 7. Germline loops: CDR1 SGHVS, CDR2 FQNEAQ. The DNA for the CDR3 is TGTGCCAGCACTGGCGGGGGGGCTGGCGGGGAGCTGTTTTTT. This codes for CASTGGGAGGELFF.

The table lists this clone with a count of one. This chain links TRBV5-4 with TRBJ1-2; D remains unclear. The V and J ends lost 4 bases and 3 bases respectively, with 7 bases between them. The CDR3 consists of 12 residues. Germline values: CDR1 SGHNT, CDR2 YYREEE (reference sequence). CDR3 coding DNA: TGTGCCAGCAGCGATACGGACTATGGCTACACCTTC. Its translation: CASSDTDYGYTF. Complete variable domain (other parts from reference TRBV5-4 and TRBJ1-2): ETGVTQSPTHLIKTRGQQVTLRCSSQSGHNTVSWYQQALGQGPQFIFQYYREEENGRGNFPPRFSGLQFPNYSSELNVNALELDDSALYLCASSDTDYGYTFGSGTRLTVV.

The chain uses TRBV29-1 and TRBJ1-1; the D is unclear. This CDR3 region has 10 residues. Trimming stripped 8 bases from V and 2 bases from J, with 6 bases between. Germline lookup yields CDR1 SQVTM and CDR2 ANQGSEA. CDR3 protein: CSCQNTEAFF. In DNA, the CDR3 is TGCAGCTGTCAAAACACTGAAGCTTTCTTT.

This chain links TRBV15 with TRBJ2-7; 10 nucleotides agree with TRBD2. V shed 2 bases, J shed 3 bases, and the junction held 4 bases outside the gene matches. Looked up from germline, CDR1 is LNHNV and CDR2 is YYDKDF (reference sequence). The CDR3 loop spans 15 amino acids. CDR3 bases: TGTGCCACCAGCAGAAGGCTAGCGGGGGACTACGAGCAGTACTTC. This codes for CATSRRLAGDYEQYF.

The chain has TRBV11-2 and TRBJ1-2; 7 nucleotides match TRBD1. This CDR3 has 15 amino acids. Per the germline V gene, CDR1 is SGHAT and CDR2 is FQNNGV. J lost 4 bases, V lost 11 bases, and 16 bases had no gene match. CDR3 in amino acids: CASNLDRPGSYGYTF. The DNA for the CDR3 is TGTGCCTCTAATTTGGACAGGCCGGGCTCCTATGGCTACACCTTC.